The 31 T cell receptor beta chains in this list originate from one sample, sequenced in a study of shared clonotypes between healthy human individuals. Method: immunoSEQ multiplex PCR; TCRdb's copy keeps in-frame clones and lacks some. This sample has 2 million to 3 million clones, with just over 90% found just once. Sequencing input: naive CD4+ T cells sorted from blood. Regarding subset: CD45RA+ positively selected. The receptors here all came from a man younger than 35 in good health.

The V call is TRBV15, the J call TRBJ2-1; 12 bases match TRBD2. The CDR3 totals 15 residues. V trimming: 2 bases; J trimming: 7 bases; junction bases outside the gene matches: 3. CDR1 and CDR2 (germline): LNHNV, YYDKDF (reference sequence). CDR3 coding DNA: TGTGCCACCAGCAGACAGACTAGCGGGAGAAATGAGCAGTTCTTC. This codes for CATSRQTSGRNEQFF. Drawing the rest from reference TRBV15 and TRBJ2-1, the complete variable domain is DAMVIQNPRYQVTQFGKPVTLSCSQTLNHNVMYWYQQKSSQAPKLLFHYYDKDFNNEADTPDNFQSRRPNTSFCFLDIRSPGLGDTAMYLCATSRQTSGRNEQFFGPGTRLTVL.

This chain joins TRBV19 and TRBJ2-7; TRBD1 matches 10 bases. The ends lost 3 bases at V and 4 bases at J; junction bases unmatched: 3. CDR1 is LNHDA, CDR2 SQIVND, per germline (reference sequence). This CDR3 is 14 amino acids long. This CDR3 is CASSIGQGVYEQYF. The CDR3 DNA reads TGTGCCAGTAGTATCGGACAGGGGGTTTACGAGCAGTACTTC.

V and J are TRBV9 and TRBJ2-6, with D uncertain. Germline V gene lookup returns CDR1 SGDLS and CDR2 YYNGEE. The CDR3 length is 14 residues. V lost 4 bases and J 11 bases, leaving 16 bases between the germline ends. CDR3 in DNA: TGTGCCAGCAGCATGGAAAGTAAATTGGACGTCCTGACTTTC. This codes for CASSMESKLDVLTF.

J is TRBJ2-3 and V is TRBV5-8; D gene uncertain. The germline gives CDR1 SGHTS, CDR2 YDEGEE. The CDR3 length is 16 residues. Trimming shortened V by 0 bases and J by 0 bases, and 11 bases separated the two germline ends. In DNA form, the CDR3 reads TGTGCCAGCAGCTTGGTATACGGTCAGAGCACAGATACGCAGTATTTT. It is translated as CASSLVYGQSTDTQYF. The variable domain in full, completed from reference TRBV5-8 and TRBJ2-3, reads EAGVTQSPTHLIKTRGQQATLRCSPISGHTSVYWYQQALGLGLQFLLWYDEGEERNRGNFPPRFSGRQFPNYSSELNVNALELEDSALYLCASSLVYGQSTDTQYFGPGTRLTVL.

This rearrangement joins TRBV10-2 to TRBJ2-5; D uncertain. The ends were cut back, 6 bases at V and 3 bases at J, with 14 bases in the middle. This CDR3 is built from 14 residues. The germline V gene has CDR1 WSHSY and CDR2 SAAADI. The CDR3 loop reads CASRISLGKETQYF. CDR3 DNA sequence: TGCGCCAGCAGGATCTCCCTAGGGAAAGAGACCCAGTACTTC.

In nucleotides, the CDR3 is TGTGCCAGCAGGATCACAGGTGGGCTCTACGAGCAGTACTTC. It specifies CASRITGGLYEQYF. This chain links TRBV6-1 with TRBJ2-7; possible D gene TRBD1, 5 bases. The germline V and J ends were trimmed by 6 bases and 3 bases, with 15 bases remaining between them. CDR1 and CDR2 from the germline V gene are MNHNS and SASEGT. This CDR3 has 14 amino acids.

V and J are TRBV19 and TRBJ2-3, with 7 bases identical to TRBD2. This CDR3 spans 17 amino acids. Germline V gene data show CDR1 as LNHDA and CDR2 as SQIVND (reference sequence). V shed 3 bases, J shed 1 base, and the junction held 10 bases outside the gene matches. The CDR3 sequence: CASSMFSVGRGTDTQYF. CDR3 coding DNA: TGTGCCAGTAGTATGTTCTCTGTGGGGAGGGGCACAGATACGCAGTATTTT. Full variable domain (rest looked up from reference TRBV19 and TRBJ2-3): DGGITQSPKYLFRKEGQNVTLSCEQNLNHDAMYWYRQDPGQGLRLIYYSQIVNDFQKGDIAEGYSVSREKKESFPLTVTSAQKNPTAFYLCASSMFSVGRGTDTQYFGPGTRLTVL.

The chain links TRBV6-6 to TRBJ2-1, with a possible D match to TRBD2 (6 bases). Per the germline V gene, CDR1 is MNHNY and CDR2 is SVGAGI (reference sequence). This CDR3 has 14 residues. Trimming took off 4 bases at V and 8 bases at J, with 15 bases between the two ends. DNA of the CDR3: TGTGCCAGCAGTTTCCCCGGGAGAAGGGATGAGCAGTTCTTC. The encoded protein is CASSFPGRRDEQFF.

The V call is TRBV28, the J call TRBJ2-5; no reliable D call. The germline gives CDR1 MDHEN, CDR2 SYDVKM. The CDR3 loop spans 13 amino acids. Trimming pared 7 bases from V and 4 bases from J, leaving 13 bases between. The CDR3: CASKVGYAETQYF. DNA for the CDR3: TGTGCCAGCAAGGTGGGGTATGCAGAGACCCAGTACTTC.

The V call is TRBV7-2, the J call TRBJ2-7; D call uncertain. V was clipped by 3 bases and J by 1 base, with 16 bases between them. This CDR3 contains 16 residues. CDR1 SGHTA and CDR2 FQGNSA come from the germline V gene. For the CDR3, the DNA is TGTGCCAGCAGCTTGGCCTTTTATGGTGGTTCCTACGAGCAGTACTTC. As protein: CASSLAFYGGSYEQYF.

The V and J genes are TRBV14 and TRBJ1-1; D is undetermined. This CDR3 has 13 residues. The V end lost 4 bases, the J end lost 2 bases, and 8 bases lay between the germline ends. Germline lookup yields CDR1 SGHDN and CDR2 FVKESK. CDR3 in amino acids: CASSLISNTEAFF. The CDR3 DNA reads TGTGCCAGCAGCCTTATTTCTAACACTGAAGCTTTCTTT.

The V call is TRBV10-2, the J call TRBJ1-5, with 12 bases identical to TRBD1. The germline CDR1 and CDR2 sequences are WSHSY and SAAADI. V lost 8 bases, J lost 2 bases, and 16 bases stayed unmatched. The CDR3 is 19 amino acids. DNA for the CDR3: TGCGCCAGCGGAGATACCGGGACAGGGGGCCTCCTTGGCAATCAGCCCCAGCATTTT. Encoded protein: CASGDTGTGGLLGNQPQHF.

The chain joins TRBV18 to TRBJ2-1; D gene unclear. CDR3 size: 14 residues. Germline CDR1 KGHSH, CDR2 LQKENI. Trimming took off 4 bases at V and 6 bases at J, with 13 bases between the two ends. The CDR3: CASSRNSLLNEQFF. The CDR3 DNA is TGTGCCAGCTCACGCAACAGTCTACTCAATGAGCAGTTCTTC. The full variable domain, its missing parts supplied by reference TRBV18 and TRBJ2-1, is NAGVMQNPRHLVRRRGQEARLRCSPMKGHSHVYWYRQLPEEGLKFMVYLQKENIIDESGMPKERFSAEFPKEGPSILRIQQVVRGDSAAYFCASSRNSLLNEQFFGPGTRLTVL.

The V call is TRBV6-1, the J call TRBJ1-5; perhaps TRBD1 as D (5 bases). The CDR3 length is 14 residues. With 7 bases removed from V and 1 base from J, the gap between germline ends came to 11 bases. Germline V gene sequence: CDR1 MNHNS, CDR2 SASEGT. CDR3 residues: CASKDTESNQPQHF. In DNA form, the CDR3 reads TGTGCCAGCAAGGACACCGAAAGCAATCAGCCCCAGCATTTT.

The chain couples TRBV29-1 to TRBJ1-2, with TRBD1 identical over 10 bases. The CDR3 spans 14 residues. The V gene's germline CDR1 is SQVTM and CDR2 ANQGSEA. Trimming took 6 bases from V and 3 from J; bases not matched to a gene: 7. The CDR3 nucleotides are TGCAGCGTACGCCGACAGGGGGCGGACTATGGCTACACCTTC. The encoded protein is CSVRRQGADYGYTF.

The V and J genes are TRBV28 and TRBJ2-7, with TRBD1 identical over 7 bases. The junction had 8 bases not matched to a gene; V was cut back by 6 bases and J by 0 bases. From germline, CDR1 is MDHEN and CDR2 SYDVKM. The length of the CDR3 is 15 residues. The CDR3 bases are TGTGCCAGCAGCCTTACAGGGGCCAGCTCCTACGAGCAGTACTTC. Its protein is CASSLTGASSYEQYF. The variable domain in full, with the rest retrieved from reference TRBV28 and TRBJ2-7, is DVKVTQSSRYLVKRTGEKVFLECVQDMDHENMFWYRQDPGLGLRLIYFSYDVKMKEKGDIPEGYSVSREKKERFSLILESASTNQTSMYLCASSLTGASSYEQYFGPGTRLTVT.

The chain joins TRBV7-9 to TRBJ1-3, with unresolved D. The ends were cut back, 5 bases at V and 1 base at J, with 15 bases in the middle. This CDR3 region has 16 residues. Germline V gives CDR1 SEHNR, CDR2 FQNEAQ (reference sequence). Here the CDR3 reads CASSAAGSQSGNTIYF. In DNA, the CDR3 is TGTGCCAGCAGCGCGGCGGGGAGTCAGTCTGGAAACACCATATATTTT.

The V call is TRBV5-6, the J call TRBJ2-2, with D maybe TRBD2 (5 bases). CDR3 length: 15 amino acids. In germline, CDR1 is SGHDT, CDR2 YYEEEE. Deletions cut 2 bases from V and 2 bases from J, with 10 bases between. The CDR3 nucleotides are TGTGCCAGCAGCTTTCCGGGGATTAACACCGGGGAGCTGTTTTTT. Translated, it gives CASSFPGINTGELFF.

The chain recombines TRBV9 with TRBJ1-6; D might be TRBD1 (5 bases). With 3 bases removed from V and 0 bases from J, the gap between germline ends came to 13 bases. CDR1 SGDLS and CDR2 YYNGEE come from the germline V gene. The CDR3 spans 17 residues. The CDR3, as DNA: TGTGCCAGCAGCGGGGGACTCCTGACCTCCTATAATTCACCCCTCCACTTT. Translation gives CASSGGLLTSYNSPLHF.

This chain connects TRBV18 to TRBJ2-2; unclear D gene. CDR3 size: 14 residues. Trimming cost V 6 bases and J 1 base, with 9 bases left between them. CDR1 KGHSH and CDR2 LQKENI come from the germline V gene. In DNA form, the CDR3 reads TGTGCCAGCTCTTTGCTGGAGAACACCGGGGAGCTGTTTTTT. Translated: CASSLLENTGELFF.

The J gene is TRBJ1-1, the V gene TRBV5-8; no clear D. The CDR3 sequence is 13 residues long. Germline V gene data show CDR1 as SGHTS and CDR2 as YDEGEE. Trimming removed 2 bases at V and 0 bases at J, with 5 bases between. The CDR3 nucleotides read TGTGCCAGCAGCTTCCAGATGAACACTGAAGCTTTCTTT. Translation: CASSFQMNTEAFF.

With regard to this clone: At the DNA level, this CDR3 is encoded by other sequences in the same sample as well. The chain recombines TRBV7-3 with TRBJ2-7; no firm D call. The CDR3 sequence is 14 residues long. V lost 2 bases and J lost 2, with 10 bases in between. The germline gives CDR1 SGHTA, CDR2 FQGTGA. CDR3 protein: CASSLDRGPYEQYF. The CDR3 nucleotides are TGTGCCAGCAGCTTAGATCGAGGACCCTACGAGCAGTACTTC.

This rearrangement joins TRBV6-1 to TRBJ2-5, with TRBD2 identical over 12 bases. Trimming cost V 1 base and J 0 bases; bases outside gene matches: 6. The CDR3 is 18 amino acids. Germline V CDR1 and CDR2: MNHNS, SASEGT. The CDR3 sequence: CASSEVKLAGGHQETQYF. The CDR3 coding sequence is TGTGCCAGCAGTGAAGTAAAACTAGCGGGGGGACACCAAGAGACCCAGTACTTC.

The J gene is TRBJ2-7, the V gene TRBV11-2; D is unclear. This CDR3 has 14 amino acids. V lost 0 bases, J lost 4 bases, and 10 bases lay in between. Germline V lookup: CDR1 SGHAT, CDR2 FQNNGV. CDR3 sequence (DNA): TGTGCCAGCAGCTTAGACCCAGCAATTTACGAGCAGTACTTC. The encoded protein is CASSLDPAIYEQYF.

Here the CDR3 reads CASTGGTLTYTGELFF. The CDR3 coding sequence is TGTGCCAGTACTGGGGGGACCTTAACTTACACCGGGGAGCTGTTTTTT. The rearrangement uses TRBV19 and TRBJ2-2; a possible D gene is TRBD2 (6 bases). This CDR3 spans 16 amino acids. The germline CDR1 and CDR2 sequences are LNHDA and SQIVND (reference sequence). Trimming shortened V by 7 bases and J by 3 bases, and 18 bases separated the two germline ends.

CDR3 amino acids: CAISPGGLNYGYTF. In nucleotides, the CDR3 is TGTGCCATCAGCCCAGGAGGGCTTAACTATGGCTACACCTTC. The chain couples TRBV10-3 to TRBJ1-2, with D unresolved. Germline V lookup: CDR1 ENHRY, CDR2 SYGVKD. Between the trimmed V and J ends, which lost 6 bases and 1 base, there was a span of 12 bases. CDR3 size: 14 residues.

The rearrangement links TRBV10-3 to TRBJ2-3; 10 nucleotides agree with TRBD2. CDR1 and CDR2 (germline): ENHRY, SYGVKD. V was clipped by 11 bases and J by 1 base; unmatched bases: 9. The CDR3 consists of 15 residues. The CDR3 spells CAVLTGLAGTDTQYF. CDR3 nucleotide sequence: TGTGCCGTCCTCACCGGACTAGCGGGCACAGATACGCAGTATTTT.

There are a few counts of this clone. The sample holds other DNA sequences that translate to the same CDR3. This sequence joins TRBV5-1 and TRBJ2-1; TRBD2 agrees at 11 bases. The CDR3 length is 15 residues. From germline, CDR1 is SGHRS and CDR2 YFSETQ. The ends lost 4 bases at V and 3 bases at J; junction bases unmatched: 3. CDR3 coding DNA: TGCGCCAGCAGCCTGGGACTAGCGGTCTACAATGAGCAGTTCTTC. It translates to CASSLGLAVYNEQFF.

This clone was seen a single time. For the CDR3, the DNA is TGTGCCAGCAGCTTAGTAGAGGGAGCTCCTTTGTTGTTTTTT. It codes for CASSLVEGAPLLFF. The chain couples TRBV7-9 to TRBJ1-4, with unresolved D. This CDR3 spans 14 amino acids. Trimming left V 1 base short and J 15 bases short, with 18 bases between. Germline V gene data show CDR1 as SEHNR and CDR2 as FQNEAQ (reference sequence).

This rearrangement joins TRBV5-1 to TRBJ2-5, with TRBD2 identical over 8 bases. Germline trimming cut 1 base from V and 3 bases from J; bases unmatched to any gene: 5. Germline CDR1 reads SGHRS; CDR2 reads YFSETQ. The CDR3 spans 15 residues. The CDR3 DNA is TGCGCCAGCAGCTTGCGGCCAGCGGGAGAAGAGACCCAGTACTTC. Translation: CASSLRPAGEETQYF.

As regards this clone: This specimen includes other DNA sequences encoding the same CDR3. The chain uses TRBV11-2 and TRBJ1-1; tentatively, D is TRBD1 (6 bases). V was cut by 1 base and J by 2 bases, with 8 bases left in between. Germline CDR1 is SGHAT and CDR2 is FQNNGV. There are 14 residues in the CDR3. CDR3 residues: CASSLGQVNTEAFF. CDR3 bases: TGTGCCAGCAGCTTAGGACAGGTTAACACTGAAGCTTTCTTT.